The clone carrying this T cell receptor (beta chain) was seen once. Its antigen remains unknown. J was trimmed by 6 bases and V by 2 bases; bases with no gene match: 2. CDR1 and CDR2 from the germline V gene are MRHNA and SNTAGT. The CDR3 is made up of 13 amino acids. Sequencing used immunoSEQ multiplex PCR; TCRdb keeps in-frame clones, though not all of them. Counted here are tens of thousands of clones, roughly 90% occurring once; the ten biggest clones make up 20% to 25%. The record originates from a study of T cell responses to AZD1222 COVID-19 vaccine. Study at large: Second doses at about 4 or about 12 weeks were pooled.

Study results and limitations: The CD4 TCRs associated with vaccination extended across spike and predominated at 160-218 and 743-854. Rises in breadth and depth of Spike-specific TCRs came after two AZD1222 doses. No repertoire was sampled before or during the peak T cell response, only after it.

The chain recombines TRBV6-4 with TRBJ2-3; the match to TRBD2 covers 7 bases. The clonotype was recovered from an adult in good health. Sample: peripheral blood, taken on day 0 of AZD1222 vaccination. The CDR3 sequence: CASSDASGDTQYF. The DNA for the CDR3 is TGTGCCAGCAGTGACGCTAGCGGTGATACGCAGTATTTT.